Below, 31 T cell receptor beta chains from the same sample are listed, as sequenced in a study of response to subunit inactivated influenza vaccine. One entry per CDR3 protein results from TCRdb running MiXCR on the RT-PCR reads. The profile shows under 550,000 distinct CDR3 sequences, around 7.9% of them singletons. The specimen comprised PBMCs from blood, sampled around 25 months after vaccination. The receptors derive from a man aged 45 to 75 who received an inactivated influenza vaccine.

This clonotype was recorded a few times. The chain is built from TRBV12-3 or TRBV12-4 and TRBJ2-7, with 7 bases that match TRBD2. The V gene end was trimmed by 3 bases and the J gene end by 4 bases; junction bases not matched to a gene: 6. This CDR3 is built from 14 residues. The CDR3 nucleotides read TGTGCCAGCAGTTTCTTGACTAGCAAATACGAGCAGTACTTC. It yields the protein CASSFLTSKYEQYF.

The J gene is TRBJ2-2, the V gene TRBV24-1, with D maybe TRBD2 (5 bases). CDR1 KGHDR and CDR2 SFDVKD come from the germline V gene. The CDR3 contains 22 residues. Trimming took off 6 bases at V and 0 bases at J, with 31 bases between the two ends. CDR3 DNA sequence: TGTGCCACCAGTTCGGGGTTTAGCTTGGGTTTTCTCGGCAGGCCGAACACCGGGGAGCTGTTTTTT. Translated: CATSSGFSLGFLGRPNTGELFF.

This clonotype was counted only a few times. In nucleotides, the CDR3 is TGCAGTGCTATGGGGACAGGGGTGGATGGCTACACCTTC. Translation: CSAMGTGVDGYTF. This chain links TRBV20-1 with TRBJ1-2, with 10 bases identical to TRBD1. The V segment lost 4 bases and the J segment 6 bases; nucleotides outside the gene matches: 5. Per the germline V gene, CDR1 is DFQATT and CDR2 is SNEGSKA (reference sequence). The CDR3 is made up of 13 amino acids.

This clonotype was seen a handful of times. The chain links TRBV27 to TRBJ2-5; D is ambiguous. Per the germline V gene, CDR1 is MNHEY and CDR2 is SMNVEV (reference sequence). V was pared by 5 bases and J by 1 base, with 14 bases between. This CDR3 comprises 15 residues. In nucleotides, the CDR3 is TGTGCCAGCAGTCCGCCGGGCCGCGGCCAAGAGACCCAGTACTTC. Translating it yields CASSPPGRGQETQYF.

The chain links TRBV28 to TRBJ2-5, with D perhaps matching TRBD1 or TRBD2 (5 bases each). The V end was cut by 2 bases, the J end by 4 bases, with 17 bases between. The germline gives CDR1 MDHEN, CDR2 SYDVKM. CDR3 size: 16 residues. The CDR3 protein is CASSLIFPGPGETQYF. The CDR3 DNA sequence: TGTGCCAGCAGTTTAATCTTCCCGGGGCCGGGAGAGACCCAGTACTTC.

This clonotype was found a few times. The V and J genes are TRBV13 and TRBJ2-7; D is unclear. CDR3 length: 13 residues. V was clipped by 8 bases and J by 5 bases, with 16 bases between them. The germline V gene has CDR1 PRHDT and CDR2 FYEKMQ (reference sequence). CDR3: CASSPPVSNEQYF. The CDR3 DNA follows: TGTGCCAGCTCCCCCCCCGTCAGCAACGAGCAGTACTTC.

This clonotype was seen ten or more times. This chain uses TRBV7-2 with TRBJ1-5; a weak D match, TRBD1 (5 bases). Per germline, CDR1 SGHTA and CDR2 FQGNSA. Trimming pared 2 bases from V and 3 bases from J, leaving 11 bases between. The CDR3 is made up of 15 amino acids. The CDR3 sequence: CASSLRIGDNQPQHF. The CDR3 DNA sequence: TGTGCCAGCAGCTTACGAATAGGGGACAATCAGCCCCAGCATTTT.

This clonotype was recorded at least ten times. The chain couples TRBV7-9 to TRBJ2-7; 9 positions agree with TRBD1. V shed 3 bases and J 9 bases; nucleotides not matched to a gene: 9. Germline V gives CDR1 SEHNR, CDR2 FQNEAQ (reference sequence). This CDR3 comprises 14 residues. The DNA for the CDR3 is TGTGCCAGCAGCTTCCGGGACAGGGAGGTCGTGCAGTACTTC. Protein product: CASSFRDREVVQYF.

This clonotype has only a few counts. The chain recombines TRBV9 with TRBJ2-7; 10 bases match TRBD2. Germline loops: CDR1 SGDLS, CDR2 YYNGEE. The V gene end was trimmed by 3 bases and the J gene end by 5 bases; junction bases not matched to a gene: 8. CDR3 length: 15 amino acids. The CDR3 region has the DNA TGTGCCAGCAGCGCTTCTAGCGGGAGTAAGCACGAGCAGTACTTC. This encodes CASSASSGSKHEQYF.

In this sample, this clonotype turned up many times. CDR3 sequence reads: CASSPKETGAYEQYF. CDR3 sequence (DNA): TGTGCCAGCAGTCCAAAGGAGACAGGTGCCTACGAGCAGTACTTC. This chain joins TRBV12-3 or TRBV12-4 and TRBJ2-7, with D possibly TRBD1 on 6 matching bases. The ends were cut back, 5 bases at V and 2 bases at J, with 16 bases in the middle. The CDR3 is made up of 15 amino acids.

The chain couples TRBV7-6 to TRBJ2-2, with 12 bases that match TRBD2. The J segment lost 4 bases and the V segment lost 5 bases, leaving 5 bases of the junction unmatched. The CDR3 has 16 amino acids. Germline loops: CDR1 SGHVS, CDR2 FNYEAQ. DNA of the CDR3: TGTGCCAGCAGCCAGACTAGCGGGAGCGGCACCGGGGAGCTGTTTTTT. This sequence encodes CASSQTSGSGTGELFF.

CDR3 residues: CATSDLSGGNKKETQYF. CDR3 nucleotides: TGTGCCACCAGTGATTTGTCGGGGGGCAACAAAAAAGAGACCCAGTACTTC. The chain joins TRBV24-1 to TRBJ2-5, with D possibly TRBD2 on 7 matching bases. This CDR3 region has 17 residues. Per germline, CDR1 KGHDR and CDR2 SFDVKD. With 0 bases removed from V and 3 bases from J, the gap between germline ends came to 16 bases.

This clonotype showed up just once. The rearrangement joins TRBV12-3 or TRBV12-4 to TRBJ1-1; D remains unclear. The CDR3 covers 13 residues. Trimming stripped 3 bases from V and 2 bases from J, with 7 bases between. For the CDR3, the DNA is TGTGCCAGCAGTTTGACCTCAAACACTGAAGCTTTCTTT. Translation: CASSLTSNTEAFF.

This clonotype was detected only once. The rearrangement joins TRBV7-6 to TRBJ2-2; 7 positions match TRBD1. Germline loops: CDR1 SGHVS, CDR2 FNYEAQ. V trimming: 1 base; J trimming: 4 bases; junction bases outside the gene matches: 6. The CDR3 is made up of 16 amino acids. CDR3 protein: CASSLVSSGGTGELFF. DNA for the CDR3: TGTGCCAGCAGCTTAGTTTCCTCAGGGGGCACCGGGGAGCTGTTTTTT.

In its sample, this clonotype was seen many times. The rearrangement joins TRBV20-1 to TRBJ2-1; TRBD2 aligns across 12 bases. The CDR3 spans 14 residues. Germline lookup yields CDR1 DFQATT and CDR2 SNEGSKA (reference sequence). The trim removed 6 bases at V and 5 bases at J, leaving 5 bases unmatched. The CDR3 here is CSATGTSGHNEQFF. The CDR3 DNA follows: TGCAGTGCAACCGGGACTAGCGGGCACAATGAGCAGTTCTTC.

The sample holds many counts of this clonotype. The J gene is TRBJ1-1, the V gene TRBV10-3; the match to TRBD1 covers 10 bases. This CDR3 region has 15 residues. The germline gives CDR1 ENHRY, CDR2 SYGVKD. J was trimmed by 3 bases and V by 7 bases; bases with no gene match: 8. CDR3 DNA sequence: TGTGCCATCAACGACCGGGACAGGGGTTACACTGAAGCTTTCTTT. Its translation is CAINDRDRGYTEAFF.

V is TRBV3-1 and J is TRBJ2-2; 8 positions match TRBD1. The germline gives CDR1 LGHDT, CDR2 YNNKEL (reference sequence). After removal of 3 bases from V and 7 bases from J, the junction contained 7 bases not matched to a gene. This CDR3 is built from 15 residues. Written as DNA, the CDR3 is TGTGCCAGCAGCCATTACCGACAGGGGCTCGGGGAGCTGTTTTTT. Translating gives CASSHYRQGLGELFF. Supplemented by reference TRBV3-1 and TRBJ2-2, the full variable domain reads DTAVSQTPKYLVTQMGNDKSIKCEQNLGHDTMYWYKQDSKKFLKIMFSYNNKELIINETVPNRFSPKSPDKAHLNLHINSLELGDSAVYFCASSHYRQGLGELFFGEGSRLTVL.

This clonotype was seen at least ten times. The chain couples TRBV20-1 to TRBJ1-1; no clear D gene. The germline V gene has CDR1 DFQATT and CDR2 SNEGSKA (reference sequence). Trimming pared 4 bases from V and 11 bases from J, leaving 5 bases between. The CDR3 is made up of 8 amino acids. The DNA of the CDR3 is TGCAGTGCTAATTGGGCTTTCTTT. Amino acid sequence: CSANWAFF.

This clonotype has only a few counts. V and J are TRBV29-1 and TRBJ2-7; D perhaps matches TRBD2 (5 bases). There are 12 residues in the CDR3. Per the germline V gene, CDR1 is SQVTM and CDR2 is ANQGSEA. V was cut by 4 bases and J by 6 bases, with 13 bases left in between. CDR3 sequence: CSVGLGRGEQYF. Here the CDR3 DNA reads TGCAGCGTTGGCTTAGGACGGGGCGAGCAGTACTTC.

This clonotype was detected only a few times. The CDR3 DNA is TGTGCCAGCAGTTGGGACATCACGCGCTCCTACGAGCAGTACTTC. It encodes CASSWDITRSYEQYF. This rearrangement joins TRBV6-2 or TRBV6-3 to TRBJ2-7, with a possible D match to TRBD1 (6 bases). Germline CDR1 MNHEY, CDR2 SVGEGT. The CDR3 is 15 residues long. Trimming left V 4 bases short and J 0 bases short, with 13 bases between.

This clonotype was observed many times. The chain couples TRBV4-2 to TRBJ2-1; TRBD1 aligns across 8 bases. Per germline, CDR1 LGHNA and CDR2 YNFKEQ. The CDR3 is made up of 15 amino acids. The J segment lost 4 bases and the V segment lost 0 bases, leaving 2 bases of the junction unmatched. The CDR3 DNA reads TGTGCCAGCAGCCAAGACTGGGACAGGTACAATGAGCAGTTCTTC. It specifies CASSQDWDRYNEQFF.

CDR3 sequence (DNA): TGTGCCAGCAGCCCCGGGTCCGGCAGGGGGCTTGAGACCCAGTACTTC. It is translated as CASSPGSGRGLETQYF. V gene TRBV4-2 combines with J gene TRBJ2-5; TRBD1 agrees at 8 bases. Germline V gives CDR1 LGHNA, CDR2 YNFKEQ. The CDR3 sequence is 16 residues long. The V gene end was trimmed by 4 bases and the J gene end by 5 bases; junction bases not matched to a gene: 12.

The V and J genes are TRBV24-1 and TRBJ2-2; weak D call: TRBD2 (5 bases). This CDR3 is built from 19 residues. Trimming stripped 6 bases from V and 7 bases from J, with 29 bases between. Per germline, CDR1 KGHDR and CDR2 SFDVKD. The CDR3 DNA reads TGTGCCACCAGTCTGGGCCGGGGATCCCGTACCCCTGGTTTCGGGGAGCTGTTTTTT. As protein: CATSLGRGSRTPGFGELFF.

The V gene is TRBV10-3, the J gene TRBJ2-3; tentatively, D is TRBD2 (6 bases). The length of the CDR3 is 16 residues. CDR1 ENHRY and CDR2 SYGVKD come from the germline V gene. Trimming took 5 bases from V and 0 from J, leaving 15 bases between them. The CDR3 nucleotides read TGTGCCATCAGTATTCGGGGGTTTGCTAGCACAGATACGCAGTATTTT. Translation gives CAISIRGFASTDTQYF.

This clonotype was seen at least ten times. Written as DNA, the CDR3 is TGTGCCAGCTCCCGCGGCGGTACTAGCACAGATACGCAGTATTTT. Protein sequence: CASSRGGTSTDTQYF. The chain combines TRBV7-9 with TRBJ2-3; no definite D call. Looked up from germline, CDR1 is SEHNR and CDR2 is FQNEAQ (reference sequence). Trimming pared 8 bases from V and 0 bases from J, leaving 15 bases between. This CDR3 comprises 15 residues.

This clonotype was seen at least ten times. The V and J genes are TRBV25-1 and TRBJ2-1; TRBD2 matches 8 bases. V shed 2 bases and J 0 bases; nucleotides not matched to a gene: 3. CDR1 MGHDK and CDR2 SYGVNS come from the germline V gene. The CDR3 is made up of 16 amino acids. The CDR3 nucleotides are TGTGCCAGCAGTGAAACCAGCGGGAGCTCCTACAATGAGCAGTTCTTC. This encodes CASSETSGSSYNEQFF. The full variable domain, its missing parts supplied by reference TRBV25-1 and TRBJ2-1, is EADIYQTPRYLVIGTGKKITLECSQTMGHDKMYWYQQDPGMELHLIHYSYGVNSTEKGDLSSESTVSRIRTEHFPLTLESARPSHTSQYLCASSETSGSSYNEQFFGPGTRLTVL.

With regard to this clonotype: One end of the junction varies from germline; a read error may be responsible. J is TRBJ2-3 and V is TRBV7-9; D is undetermined. Per germline, CDR1 SEHNR and CDR2 FQNEAQ (reference sequence). The length of the CDR3 is 13 residues. The CDR3 DNA reads as TGTCCCAGCGCCCTGGGGAGCACAGATACGCAGTATTTT. It encodes CPSALGSTDTQYF.

This clonotype was found many times. The chain links TRBV6-2 or TRBV6-3 to TRBJ2-7; 9 positions agree with TRBD2. Germline V gene sequence: CDR1 MNHEY, CDR2 SVGEGT. After removal of 5 bases from V and 3 bases from J, the junction contained 8 bases not matched to a gene. The CDR3 has 15 residues. CDR3 amino acids: CASSPRLAEYYEQYF. The CDR3 DNA follows: TGTGCCAGCAGTCCACGACTAGCGGAATACTACGAGCAGTACTTC.

Worth noting for this clonotype: One junction end disagrees with the germline gene, perhaps due to a read error. The gene calls are TRBV14 and TRBJ1-6; D is unclear. CDR1 is SGHDN and CDR2 is FVKESK in the germline V gene. The CDR3 contains 15 residues. In DNA, the CDR3 is TGTGCCAGCAGTCAAGGTCGCCGGGATAATTCACCCCTCCACTTT. Residues: CASSQGRRDNSPLHF.

The CDR3 loop reads CASSSLGQGLAYEQYF. The CDR3 coding sequence is TGTGCCAGCAGCTCCCTCGGACAGGGCCTCGCCTACGAGCAGTACTTC. The chain recombines TRBV21-1 with TRBJ2-7; whether TRBD1, the table's D call, matches the DNA was not checked. TRBV21-1 has pseudogene status. This CDR3 has 16 residues.

This clonotype was counted at least ten times. This sequence joins TRBV24-1 and TRBJ2-1, with 13 bases fitting TRBD2. V dropped 3 bases and J dropped 4; count of bases not matched to a gene: 2. Germline values: CDR1 KGHDR, CDR2 SFDVKD. The CDR3 has 16 residues. CDR3 in amino acids: CATSDEGLAGYNEQFF. The CDR3 nucleotides are TGTGCCACCAGTGATGAGGGACTAGCGGGGTACAATGAGCAGTTCTTC.